These 14 T cell receptor beta chains originate from one sample sequenced in a study of spatial heterogeneity in lung cancer. Via MiXCR, TCRdb re-called the 5' RACE reads, giving one row per CDR3 protein. This repertoire shows around 11,000 distinct CDR3 sequences, roughly 3.6% found once; its top ten account for around 49%. Time point reported: sample taken at primary tumor resection. Sample: PBMCs, taken at surgery. Source of these receptors: a female donor with early-stage non-small cell lung cancer.

This clonotype was picked up a small number of times. For the CDR3, the DNA is TGTGCCAGCAGCTTGGATCCGGGAGATACGCAGTATTTT. Its protein product is CASSLDPGDTQYF. The chain combines TRBV5-6 with TRBJ2-3; unclear D gene. The V and J ends lost 0 bases and 5 bases respectively, with 7 bases between them. Germline assignment: CDR1 SGHDT and CDR2 YYEEEE. CDR3 length equals 13 residues.

The sample holds many counts of this clonotype. The chain joins TRBV11-1 to TRBJ2-5, with 9 positions matching TRBD1. Germline V gene sequence: CDR1 SGHAT, CDR2 FQDESV (reference sequence). The CDR3 sequence is 15 residues long. The junction had 0 bases not matched to a gene; V was cut back by 1 base and J by 0 bases. The CDR3 DNA sequence: TGTGCCAGCAGCTTAGGGGACAGGGACCAAGAGACCCAGTACTTC. It yields the protein CASSLGDRDQETQYF.

This clonotype showed up many times. The rearrangement joins TRBV18 to TRBJ1-5; 7 nucleotides line up with TRBD1. The CDR3 has 15 amino acids. Germline CDR1 reads KGHSH; CDR2 reads LQKENI. Trimming removed 0 bases from V and 3 bases from J; junction bases left unmatched: 2. The CDR3 nucleotides are TGTGCCAGCTCACCACCGGGACAGCACAATCAGCCCCAGCATTTT. Translated, it gives CASSPPGQHNQPQHF.

This clonotype was seen a few times. This rearrangement joins TRBV12-3 or TRBV12-4 to TRBJ1-1; possibly TRBD1 for D (6 bases). Trimming cost V 1 base and J 7 bases, with 10 bases left between them. This CDR3 has 13 residues. Written as DNA, the CDR3 is TGTGCCAGCAGTTTAGTCAAAGGGGGTGAAGCTTTCTTT. Translated, it gives CASSLVKGGEAFF.

The CDR3 sequence: CASSESRDFTYEQYF. The CDR3 nucleotides are TGTGCCAGCAGTGAATCCCGGGACTTCACCTACGAGCAGTACTTC. This chain connects TRBV6-1 to TRBJ2-7; D may be TRBD2 (6 bases). The germline V gene has CDR1 MNHNS and CDR2 SASEGT. The CDR3 is 15 residues long. V lost 2 bases and J 2 bases, leaving 13 bases between the germline ends.

This clonotype was detected many times. The CDR3 reads CASRELLGGYNEQFF. The CDR3 DNA reads as TGTGCCAGCAGGGAGTTGCTGGGCGGATACAATGAGCAGTTCTTC. The V call is TRBV6-1, the J call TRBJ2-1; D unresolved. The CDR3 is made up of 15 amino acids. Germline-derived CDR1 and CDR2 are MNHNS and SASEGT. The germline V and J ends were trimmed by 6 bases and 4 bases, with 16 bases remaining between them.

This clonotype was recorded many times. The chain combines TRBV12-3 or TRBV12-4 with TRBJ2-1; D is uncertain. The CDR3 sequence is 12 residues long. V dropped 5 bases and J dropped 6 bases, with 8 bases sitting between them. The CDR3 DNA reads as TGTGCCAGCAGTCCGCTAGGCAATGAGCAGTTCTTC. Residues: CASSPLGNEQFF.

This clonotype turned up a few times. The chain combines TRBV5-6 with TRBJ2-7, with TRBD2 identical over 9 bases. This CDR3 has 16 amino acids. In germline, CDR1 is SGHDT, CDR2 YYEEEE. The junction had 10 bases not matched to a gene; V was cut back by 4 bases and J by 2 bases. The CDR3 here is CASSVSWREGTYEQYF. Written as DNA, the CDR3 is TGTGCCAGCAGCGTCTCGTGGCGGGAGGGGACCTACGAGCAGTACTTC.

This clonotype came up many times. The chain has TRBV19 and TRBJ2-1, with unresolved D. V lost 4 bases and J 12 bases, leaving 7 bases between the germline ends. CDR1 and CDR2 (germline): LNHDA, SQIVND (reference sequence). The CDR3 is 10 residues long. CDR3 loop: CASSSRAQFF. In DNA form, the CDR3 reads TGTGCCAGTAGTAGCCGGGCGCAGTTCTTC.

This clonotype was seen ten or more times. The chain joins TRBV6-6 to TRBJ2-2; D is perhaps TRBD2 (6 bases). The germline V gene encodes CDR1 MNHNY and CDR2 SVGAGI (reference sequence). V was pared by 11 bases and J by 2 bases, with 15 bases between. The CDR3 runs to 14 residues. CDR3: CASGGTYNTGELFF. Written as DNA, the CDR3 is TGTGCCTCTGGAGGGACTTACAACACCGGGGAGCTGTTTTTT.

The chain links TRBV19 to TRBJ1-4, with no clear D. V shed 3 bases and J shed 5 bases, with 13 bases lying between them. There are 15 residues in the CDR3. Per germline, CDR1 LNHDA and CDR2 SQIVND (reference sequence). CDR3 region: CASSIRTGTNEKLFF. CDR3 DNA: TGTGCCAGTAGTATTCGTACCGGAACGAATGAAAAACTGTTTTTT.

The chain employs TRBV21-1 and TRBJ2-5; no DNA check was done on the table's D call, TRBD1. TRBV21-1 is termed a pseudogene. The CDR3 is 15 amino acids. The CDR3 is CTSTHLGGTQETQYF. In DNA form, the CDR3 reads TGTACCAGCACCCACCTTGGGGGGACCCAAGAGACCCAGTACTTC.

This clonotype occurred many times. The chain uses TRBV6-5 and TRBJ1-1; D may be TRBD1 (5 bases). There are 15 residues in the CDR3. Germline loops: CDR1 MNHEY, CDR2 SVGAGI. Trimming stripped 7 bases from V and 0 bases from J, with 15 bases between. In nucleotides, the CDR3 is TGTGCCAGCACCCCGTGGGGGGGAATGAACACTGAAGCTTTCTTT. This gives the protein CASTPWGGMNTEAFF.

This clonotype has ten or more counts. This sequence joins TRBV27 and TRBJ2-2; D remains ambiguous. V was pared by 2 bases and J by 6 bases, with 10 bases between. The CDR3 sequence is 14 residues long. Germline CDR1 and CDR2: MNHEY and SMNVEV (reference sequence). The CDR3 sequence: CASSLGSSAGELFF. For the CDR3, the DNA is TGTGCCAGCAGTTTAGGGTCCTCTGCCGGGGAGCTGTTTTTT.